These 16 T cell receptor beta chains originate from one sample sequenced in a study of post-analysis software for immune sequencing data. Study-wide results and caveats: TRBV5-6, TRBV5-1 and TRBV20-1 belonged to a set of five TRBV segments that were more frequent in patients than controls.

Unique molecular identifiers had been added to the TCR beta cDNA libraries. TCRdb used MiXCR to reprocess the PCR reads, holding one entry per CDR3 protein. The sample holds some 690,000 distinct CDR3 sequences, around 60% seen once. Antigens for these TCRs are unknown. Source material: blood. The receptors were gathered from a girl aged 2 to 10 with multiple sclerosis.

The chain couples TRBV9 to TRBJ2-1; D may be TRBD1 or TRBD2 (5 bases each). This CDR3 has 16 amino acids. CDR1 SGDLS and CDR2 YYNGEE come from the germline V gene. Trimming took off 4 bases at V and 5 bases at J, with 19 bases between the two ends. The CDR3 protein is CASSPKGWETDNEQFF. CDR3 nucleotides: TGTGCCAGCAGCCCCAAGGGGTGGGAGACTGACAATGAGCAGTTCTTC. Full variable domain (remainder filled in from reference TRBV9 and TRBJ2-1): DSGVTQTPKHLITATGQRVTLRCSPRSGDLSVYWYQQSLDQGLQFLIQYYNGEERAKGNILERFSAQQFPDLHSELNLSSLELGDSALYFCASSPKGWETDNEQFFGPGTRLTVL.

The chain recombines TRBV18 with TRBJ2-1; D is ambiguous. The germline V gene has CDR1 KGHSH and CDR2 LQKENI. Between the trimmed V and J ends, which lost 1 base and 6 bases, there was a span of 13 bases. This CDR3 is 15 amino acids long. The CDR3 region is CASSPLSWTGNEQFF. In DNA, the CDR3 is TGTGCCAGCTCACCACTATCCTGGACGGGCAATGAGCAGTTCTTC.

The rearrangement links TRBV20-1 to TRBJ2-7; 7 nucleotides line up with TRBD2. This CDR3 is built from 18 residues. The germline V gene has CDR1 DFQATT and CDR2 SNEGSKA (reference sequence). The junction had 20 bases not matched to a gene; V was cut back by 3 bases and J by 3 bases. CDR3 amino acids: CSASRPSFDIRDYYEQYF. For the CDR3, the DNA is TGCAGTGCTAGCCGACCGTCTTTCGATATCAGGGACTACTACGAGCAGTACTTC.

The chain carries TRBV5-6 and TRBJ2-3; 10 bases are a match to TRBD2. V shed 4 bases, J shed 1 base, and the junction held 6 bases outside the gene matches. This CDR3 spans 16 amino acids. Germline CDR1 SGHDT, CDR2 YYEEEE. CDR3: CASSPGTSARTDTQYF. The CDR3 region has the DNA TGTGCCAGCAGCCCCGGGACTAGCGCGCGCACAGATACGCAGTATTTT.

CDR3 region: CASCLAGEAEGTDTQYF. The CDR3, as DNA: TGTGCCAGCTGCCTAGCGGGAGAAGCTGAAGGAACAGATACGCAGTATTTT. V gene TRBV2 combines with J gene TRBJ2-3, with 10 bases identical to TRBD2. The CDR3 is made up of 17 amino acids. V was pared by 8 bases and J by 3 bases, with 14 bases of the junction left unmatched. Germline loops: CDR1 SNHLY, CDR2 FYNNEI.

The table lists this clonotype with a few counts. The chain recombines TRBV25-1 with TRBJ2-1; D is tentatively TRBD1 or TRBD2 (5 bases each). Germline V gives CDR1 MGHDK, CDR2 SYGVNS. The CDR3 consists of 14 residues. V was pared by 5 bases and J by 9 bases, with 17 bases between. The CDR3 DNA is TGTGCCAGCAGTCGAGGGGAGTTAAGTAGTGAGCAGTTCTTC. Translating it yields CASSRGELSSEQFF.

This clonotype was seen a handful of times. J is TRBJ2-1 and V is TRBV3-1, with D maybe TRBD2 (6 bases). The germline V gene has CDR1 LGHDT and CDR2 YNNKEL (reference sequence). The CDR3 has 17 residues. Trimming left V 0 bases short and J 2 bases short, with 14 bases between. The CDR3 DNA reads as TGTGCCAGCAGCCAAGATTATAGGCGGGAACCCTACAATGAGCAGTTCTTC. Translation: CASSQDYRREPYNEQFF.

CDR3 in DNA: TGCAGCGTTGAAATTGAACAGGCCTACAATGAGCAGTTCTTC. This sequence encodes CSVEIEQAYNEQFF. The rearrangement uses TRBV29-1 and TRBJ2-1; possibly TRBD1 for D (5 bases). Trimming stripped 2 bases from V and 2 bases from J, with 10 bases between. CDR3 length: 14 residues. The germline CDR1 and CDR2 sequences are SQVTM and ANQGSEA.

Comment on this clonotype: Relative to the germline gene, one junction end is altered; a read error may explain this. The chain links TRBV5-1 to TRBJ1-1; D might be TRBD1 (5 bases). The CDR3 covers 14 residues. CDR1 and CDR2 (germline): SGHRS, YFSETQ. The CDR3, as DNA: TGCGTCAGCAGCTTGGAGGCGGGGCACACTGAAGCTTTCTTT. Encoded protein: CVSSLEAGHTEAFF.

The rearrangement links TRBV6-6 to TRBJ2-7, with 11 bases lining up with TRBD2. The J call may be faulty, since TRBJ2-5 better matches the DNA end. The CDR3 runs to 17 residues. The germline gives CDR1 MNHNY, CDR2 SVGAGI (reference sequence). CDR3 bases: TGTGCCAGCAGTTACTCGAGAGGGACTAGCGGTCAAGAGACCCAGTACTTC. Protein: CASSYSRGTSGQETQYF.

The chain uses TRBV30 and TRBJ2-1; D unresolved. Trimming took off 3 bases at V and 8 bases at J, with 11 bases between the two ends. CDR3 size: 12 residues. Germline V CDR1 and CDR2: GTSNPN, SVGIG (reference sequence). Written as DNA, the CDR3 is TGTGCCTGGAGCCGATTAGCCGATGAGCAGTTCTTC. It encodes CAWSRLADEQFF.

The gene calls are TRBV10-3 and TRBJ2-5; TRBD2 aligns across 8 bases. The CDR3 spans 13 residues. The ends lost 3 bases at V and 3 bases at J; junction bases unmatched: 0. The germline gives CDR1 ENHRY, CDR2 SYGVKD. The CDR3 here is CAISEAGEETQYF. CDR3 DNA sequence: TGTGCCATCAGTGAAGCGGGAGAAGAGACCCAGTACTTC.

The CDR3 nucleotides are TGTGCCAGCAGCTTGGACGCGGCCCAAGAGACCCAGTACTTC. Protein product: CASSLDAAQETQYF. The rearrangement joins TRBV5-4 to TRBJ2-5, with D hard to call. V was shortened by 0 bases and J by 1 base, with 7 bases between the two germline ends. This CDR3 is 14 amino acids long. Germline lookup yields CDR1 SGHNT and CDR2 YYREEE (reference sequence).

The V gene is TRBV6-6, the J gene TRBJ1-2, with 8 bases matching TRBD1. Trimming cost V 5 bases and J 0 bases; bases outside gene matches: 8. Germline loops: CDR1 MNHNY, CDR2 SVGAGI (reference sequence). CDR3 length: 16 residues. The CDR3 here is CASSTRLGQANYGYTF. Written as DNA, the CDR3 is TGTGCCAGCAGTACCCGGTTGGGACAGGCTAACTATGGCTACACCTTC.

V is TRBV27 and J is TRBJ2-1; D remains ambiguous. Per the germline V gene, CDR1 is MNHEY and CDR2 is SMNVEV (reference sequence). The CDR3 runs 11 residues. Deletions cut 3 bases from V and 8 bases from J, with 5 bases between. As DNA, the CDR3 is TGTGCCAGCAGTTTTCTCTATGAGCAGTTCTTC. It codes for CASSFLYEQFF.

This clonotype was observed once. The V gene is TRBV12-3 or TRBV12-4, the J gene TRBJ2-4; TRBD2 aligns across 11 bases. V dropped 7 bases and J dropped 6; count of bases not matched to a gene: 8. The CDR3 is 15 amino acids. CDR3 amino acids: CASTLTLAGGNIQYF. The CDR3 DNA reads TGTGCCAGCACCCTCACCCTAGCGGGGGGAAACATTCAGTACTTC.